This is a list of T cell receptor beta chains from one sample in a study of T cells in Graves' hyperthyroidism and ophthalmopathy. A single record per CDR3 protein comes from TCRdb applying MiXCR to the multiplex PCR reads. The sample consists of hundreds of thousands of distinct CDR3 sequences, about 15% of them appearing once. Source material: blood. Receptors originate from a woman aged 18-35 years with Graves' hyperthyroidism. CDR3s include the opening cysteine and the closing phenylalanine or tryptophan. The D gene is left open where the match is weak. The size of a clone is reported for some rows only, either as once, few or many, or as a class for expanded clones.

>-|TRBV15|-|TRBJ1-4
TGTGCCACCAGCAGCAGGGCGACTAATGAAAAACTGTTTTTT
CATSSRATNEKLFF
>many|TRBV2|-|TRBJ2-7
TGTGCCAGCAGCTTACAGGCCTCCTACGAGCAGTACTTC
CASSLQASYEQYF
>many|TRBV7-2|TRBD2|TRBJ2-7
TGTGCCAGCAGCTTAGGCGATAGCGGGAGGGGCTCCTACGAGCAGTACTTC
CASSLGDSGRGSYEQYF
>few|TRBV6-5|TRBD2|TRBJ2-5
TGTGCCAGCAGTTGGGACTATGGGACCCAGTACTTC
CASSWDYGTQYF
>many|TRBV9|-|TRBJ2-7
TGTGCCAGCAGCGTGGCTGGGACGGCGAACTACGAGCAGTACTTC
CASSVAGTANYEQYF
>few|TRBV20-1|-|TRBJ1-4
TGCAGTGCTAGGGGACTGTCGGGGGAAAAACTGTTTTTT
CSARGLSGEKLFF
>many|TRBV28|TRBD2|TRBJ2-7
TGTGCCAGCAGAAGTTTGGTGACTAGCGGACCGTACGAGCAGTACTTC
CASRSLVTSGPYEQYF
>many|TRBV6-1|-|TRBJ2-2
TGTGCCAGCAGATTTGCGAACACCGGGGAGCTGTTTTTT
CASRFANTGELFF
>many|TRBV2|-|TRBJ2-3
TGTGCCAGTCCCAGGGGAGCTAGCACAGATACGCAGTATTTT
CASPRGASTDTQYF
>-|TRBV5-6|TRBD1|TRBJ2-1
TGTGCCAGCAGCTATACAGGGGGCAAGAAAAATGAGCAGTTCTTC
CASSYTGGKKNEQFF
>many|TRBV7-9|-|TRBJ2-3
TGTGCCAGCAGCTTATTCTTTTCCGGGGCTAGCACAGATACGCAGTATTTT
CASSLFFSGASTDTQYF
>few|TRBV20-1|-|TRBJ2-1
TGCAGTGCTAGAGGCCTACAAGCGTCCTACAATGAGCAGTTCTTC
CSARGLQASYNEQFF
>many|TRBV2|-|TRBJ2-1
TGTGCCAGCAGTGAAGGGTTGCGGAGGTACAATGAGCAGTTCTTC
CASSEGLRRYNEQFF
>few|TRBV7-2|TRBD1|TRBJ1-1
TGTGCCAGCAGCTTCAACAGGGGTAACACTGAAGCTCTCTTT
CASSFNRGNTEALF
>-|TRBV11-2|-|TRBJ2-7
TGTGCCAGCAGCAGTGCGGGGATCAACGAGCAGTACTTC
CASSSAGINEQYF
>-|TRBV4-2|TRBD2|TRBJ2-2
TGTGCCAGCAGCCAAGAGACGGGGGGCACCGGGGAGCTGTTTTTT
CASSQETGGTGELFF
>-|TRBV4-1|-|TRBJ2-3
TGCGCCAGCAGCCAACGGGCAGACCTTTACACAGATACGCAGTATTTT
CASSQRADLYTDTQYF
>many|TRBV27|TRBD2|TRBJ2-7
TGTGCCAGCAGTACCTTAGCGGGAGGCCTCTACGAGCAGTACTTC
CASSTLAGGLYEQYF
>many|TRBV29-1|TRBD2|TRBJ2-2
TGCAGCGGCGGGAGAAACACCGGGGAGCTGTTTTTT
CSGGRNTGELFF
>many|TRBV6-1|-|TRBJ2-1
TGTGCCAGCGGCATAAGTAGGGCTTGGGATTACAATGAGCAGTTCTTC
CASGISRAWDYNEQFF
>few|TRBV19|TRBD2|TRBJ2-4
TGTGCCACCGGGACTAGCGGGATCGGAAACATTCAGTACTTC
CATGTSGIGNIQYF
>many|TRBV27|-|TRBJ2-7
TGTGCCAGCATAGGTTTAGCGAGCTCCTACGAGCAGTACTTC
CASIGLASSYEQYF
>-|TRBV12-3/TRBV12-4|-|TRBJ1-4
TGTGCCAGCGGCACCCTGCCAGTGAATGAAAAACTGTTTTTT
CASGTLPVNEKLFF
>many|TRBV28|TRBD1|TRBJ1-1
TGTGCCAGCAGGAGGGCAGGGGGCGGATATAACACTGAAGCTTTCTTT
CASRRAGGGYNTEAFF
>many|TRBV15|-|TRBJ2-1
TGTGCCACCAGCAGAGTGTCAGGGATCTACAATGAGCAGTTCTTC
CATSRVSGIYNEQFF